The T cell receptor (beta chain) under discussion was sequenced for a study of T cell repertoires in cytomegalovirus infection. Each CDR3 protein is one row after TCRdb ran MiXCR on the reads. Here the sample spans fewer than 950,000 distinct CDR3 sequences, approximately 32% being singletons. The CDR3 is 16 amino acids. With 6 bases removed from V and 0 bases from J, the gap between germline ends came to 15 bases. CDR1 is MNHNS, CDR2 SASEGT, per germline. This clonotype was observed a handful of times. Its cognate antigen is unknown. The specimen was cultured CD8+ T cells from PBMCs, collected from culture after CMV antigen stimulation. The J gene is TRBJ2-1, the V gene TRBV6-1, with D maybe TRBD2 (5 bases). The clonotype was recovered from a human donor in good health (CMV status not recorded). Some clones in this sample may be carry-over from other donors' samples. CDR3 sequence reads: CASSPEGPSSYNEQFF. CDR3 nucleotides: TGTGCCAGCAGCCCAGAGGGCCCAAGCTCCTACAATGAGCAGTTCTTC.